This is a list of T cell receptor beta chains from one sample in a study of cytomegalovirus exposure and HLA in healthy donors. Assay: immunoSEQ multiplex PCR; the TCRdb copy retains only in-frame clones and omits some. Recorded for this sample: about 150,000 clones. The sample comprised PBMCs. These receptors came from a woman aged 50 to 65 in good health and CMV-seronegative. Each CDR3 is given with its conserved first and last residue. A D gene is named only where the DNA matches it firmly.

>TRBJ2-5|TRBV18|.
CASSLSTPIGFQETQYF
TGTGCCAGCTCACTCAGTACGCCTATCGGGTTCCAAGAGACCCAGTACTTC
>TRBJ1-5|TRBV27|.
CASSLRVGQPQHF
TGTGCCAGCAGTTTGCGGGTCGGGCAGCCCCAGCATTTT
>TRBJ1-1|TRBV2|.
CASSESAMNTEAFF
TGTGCCAGCAGTGAGAGCGCTATGAACACTGAAGCTTTCTTT
>TRBJ1-3|TRBV10-3|.
CAISEAGLSAGNTIYF
TGTGCCATCAGTGAGGCCGGACTATCAGCTGGAAACACCATATATTTT
>TRBJ2-1|TRBV6-5|TRBD2
CASSYGLAGVSNEQFF
TGTGCCAGCAGTTATGGGCTAGCGGGAGTAAGCAATGAGCAGTTCTTC
>TRBJ1-1|TRBV28|.
CASTQWGEMNTEAFF
TGTGCCAGCACTCAATGGGGGGAGATGAACACTGAAGCTTTCTTT
>TRBJ1-2|TRBV7-2|.
CASSLGQPLPYGYTF
TGTGCCAGCAGCTTAGGACAGCCACTACCCTATGGCTACACCTTC
>TRBJ2-7|TRBV29-1|TRBD1
CSVDRGQGGDEQYF
TGCAGCGTTGACCGCGGACAGGGCGGGGACGAGCAGTACTTC
>TRBJ1-4|TRBV11-2|.
CASSLVLGGDVFF
TGTGCCAGCAGCTTAGTATTGGGGGGTGACGTGTTTTTT
>TRBJ1-1|TRBV6-5|.
CASSYSMSPAGFEAFF
TGTGCCAGCAGTTACTCGATGAGTCCCGCCGGGTTTGAAGCTTTCTTT
>TRBJ2-6|TRBV29-1|.
CSVRDSVSGANVLTF
TGCAGCGTCCGGGACTCCGTCTCTGGGGCCAACGTCCTGACTTTC
>TRBJ2-7|TRBV9|TRBD2
CASSVAPSGIYEQYF
TGTGCCAGCAGCGTTGCTCCTAGCGGGATCTACGAGCAGTACTTC
>TRBJ2-3|TRBV19|TRBD2
CASRSWDYTDTQYF
TGTGCCAGTAGAAGTTGGGACTACACAGATACGCAGTATTTT
>TRBJ1-1|TRBV7-8|TRBD1
CASSLSTGRIMNTEAFF
TGTGCCAGCAGCTTATCGACAGGGCGCATTATGAACACTGAAGCTTTCTTT
>TRBJ1-3|TRBV6-5|.
CASSANPQGINTIYF
TGTGCCAGCAGTGCCAACCCCCAGGGAATAAACACCATATATTTT